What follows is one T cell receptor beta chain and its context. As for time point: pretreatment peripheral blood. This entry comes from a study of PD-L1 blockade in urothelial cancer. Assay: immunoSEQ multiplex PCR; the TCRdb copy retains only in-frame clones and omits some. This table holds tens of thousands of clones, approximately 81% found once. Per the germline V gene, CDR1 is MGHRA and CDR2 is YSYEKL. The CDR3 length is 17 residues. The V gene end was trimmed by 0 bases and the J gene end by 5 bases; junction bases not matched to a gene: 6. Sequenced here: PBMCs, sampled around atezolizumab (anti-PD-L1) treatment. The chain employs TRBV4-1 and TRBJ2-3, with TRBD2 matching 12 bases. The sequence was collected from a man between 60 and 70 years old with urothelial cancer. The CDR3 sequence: CASSQDLAGGLKDTQYF. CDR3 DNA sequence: TGCGCCAGCAGCCAAGACCTAGCGGGGGGGCTTAAAGATACGCAGTATTTT.